The subject of this entry is one T cell receptor beta chain. The specificity of this receptor is unknown. No clone much larger than this one lies a single base away; base qualities are absent. This entry comes from a study of T cells in Graves' hyperthyroidism and ophthalmopathy (dated by TCRdb to the late 2010s). The study in broad terms: Peripheral blood samples were taken at initial diagnosis, before any treatment was given. To identify TCR V-J signatures that set the groups apart, the researchers used a discovery cohort of approximately 98 patients, made up of under 45 with Graves' ophthalmopathy and about 60 with stable Graves' hyperthyroidism. After blood sampling, hyperthyroidism patients were treated with methimazole at a starting dose of 30 mg daily, and ophthalmopathy patients were treated with high-dose intravenous methylprednisolone. In more than five Graves' hyperthyroidism patients, the study also compared T-cell repertoires from thyroid tissue with T-cell repertoires from blood. An independent validation cohort of about 19 hyperthyroidism patients and about 16 patients who later progressed to ophthalmopathy tested prospective prediction of ophthalmopathy. The paper describes TCR Vbeta CDR3 sequencing of about 140 peripheral blood samples, made up of approximately 40 ophthalmopathy patients, some 80 hyperthyroidism patients and roughly 17 progressor patients. The 100 discovery patients were randomly split 7:3 into training and test sets.

The TCR beta CDR3 regions were amplified from RNA transcripts. The TCR CDR3 was subjected to a first round of RT-PCR using the HTBI primer set and the Qiagen OneStep RT-PCR kit. Libraries were constructed in a second round of multiplex PCR, after which size selection and purification were carried out. Sequencing of the libraries was done on an Illumina HiSeq2000 using paired-end 100 bp reads. Under the source paper's analysis protocol: SOAPnuke was used to process the raw data, with reads discarded if the reads contained adapters or uncalled bases, had a mean Phred below 15, or lacked an exact constant-primer or identifier match. COPE v1.2.5 was used to merge high-quality paired reads, and clonotypes were defined as unique nucleotide sequences. MiTCR v1.1 was used to align the clonotypes against IMGT TRBV, TRBD and TRBJ reference segments. Only V-J combinations with frequency above 0.0001, covering 98% to 99.2% of repertoires, were analysed. The TCS score was defined as the ratio of F50 (clonal expansion) to E x V (chaos), calculated using BLOSUM62-based TCRdist between CDR3 peptides within each V-J. Welch's t-statistics and random forest reduced 450 to 600 V-J features to about 12, which were used in a naive Bayes classifier (R e1071). TCRdb passed the public sequencing reads through fastp at Q25 and MiXCR, retaining productive beta sequences. Rows merge per CDR3 protein into single entries with the most common DNA and genes. TCRdb's processing, not the authors' own work, is the source of the V and J calls. For this sample the table gives some 490,000 distinct CDR3 sequences, of which around a fifth were detected only once. Clones ranked in the top ten supply 45% to 55% of the sample.

Overall results and qualifications from the work: A model built on a 13 V-J signature distinguished ophthalmopathy from stable hyperthyroidism, reaching around 90% sensitivity and 81% to 83% specificity in cross-validation and 80%/75% in testing. Most expanded thyroid clonotypes (frequency above 0.001) were also detected in blood, a finding suggesting that blood repertoires may reflect thyroid immune responses. Sample size was not statistically predetermined, and investigators were not blinded to group allocation. In validation, the model predicted progression to ophthalmopathy with over 60% sensitivity and 72% to 85% specificity, a median of approximately 6.7 months before onset.

Ophthalmopathy patients had moderately to severely active disease, Clinical Activity Score of at least 3, NOSPECS grade of at least 4, and duration under 3 months. Any patient with an uncontrolled infection, another autoimmune disease, pregnancy or lactation was excluded. Diagnoses relied on clinical symptoms, serum thyroxine and TRAb, thyroid ultrasound and orbital computed tomography. Ficoll-Paque density gradient centrifugation was used to isolate PBMCs from around 10 ml of fresh peripheral blood. Trizol reagent was used to extract total RNA, and RNA quality was then checked on an Agilent 2100 Bioanalyzer. This clonotype was sampled from a woman in her 70s with Graves' ophthalmopathy. The sequenced material came from blood.

The CDR3 is CAIISQYKDRGKFNGELFF. The DNA reads as follows: TGTGCCATCATCTCCCAATATAAGGACAGGGGGAAGTTTAACGGGGAGCTGTTTTTT. The receptor chain draws on TRBV10-3 and TRBJ2-2; TRBD1 agrees with 10 junctional bases. V trim: 7 bases; J trim: 7 bases; unmatched bases: 21. CDR3 length: 19 amino acids, cysteine to phenylalanine. Only the CDR3 region is kept as DNA, spanning 57 bases read in frame from base 1. The germline V gene sets CDR1 to ENHRY and CDR2 to SYGVKD.